These 10 T cell receptor beta chains originate from one sample sequenced in a study of shared clonotypes between healthy human individuals. The repertoire was sequenced with immunoSEQ multiplex PCR; TCRdb's copy has only in-frame clones and lacks some. The sample lists about 2 million clones, about 95% occurring once. Sequencing input: naive CD4+ T cells sorted from blood. Indicated subset: CD45RA+ positively selected. Source of these receptors: a young man in good health.

This chain joins TRBV5-6 and TRBJ2-2; the match to TRBD1 covers 7 bases. The CDR3 runs to 14 residues. The germline CDR1 and CDR2 sequences are SGHDT and YYEEEE. V shed 3 bases, J shed 3 bases, and the junction held 2 bases outside the gene matches. The chain's CDR3 is CASSWDSYTGELFF. The CDR3 bases are TGTGCCAGCAGCTGGGACAGCTACACCGGGGAGCTGTTTTTT.

The J gene is TRBJ2-3, the V gene TRBV25-1; D gene ambiguous. CDR1 MGHDK and CDR2 SYGVNS come from the germline V gene. The CDR3 is 13 residues long. The ends were cut back, 6 bases at V and 6 bases at J, with 13 bases in the middle. The CDR3 DNA reads as TGTGCCAGCAGCCCAACCGCCGTGGATACGCAGTATTTT. Protein: CASSPTAVDTQYF.

Worth noting for this clone: In the same sample, other DNA sequences code for this CDR3. The gene calls are TRBV18 and TRBJ1-1; D gene uncertain. The germline V gene has CDR1 KGHSH and CDR2 LQKENI. The CDR3 loop spans 12 amino acids. V was clipped by 6 bases and J by 2 bases, with 7 bases between them. The CDR3 here is CASSPDNTEAFF. The DNA of the CDR3 is TGTGCCAGCTCTCCGGACAACACTGAAGCTTTCTTT. The complete variable domain, with remaining parts taken from reference TRBV18 and TRBJ1-1, reads NAGVMQNPRHLVRRRGQEARLRCSPMKGHSHVYWYRQLPEEGLKFMVYLQKENIIDESGMPKERFSAEFPKEGPSILRIQQVVRGDSAAYFCASSPDNTEAFFGQGTRLTVV.

This clone showed up just once. The V and J genes are TRBV28 and TRBJ2-7; 7 bases are shared with TRBD1. J lost 6 bases, V lost 1 base, and 12 bases had no gene match. This CDR3 is built from 16 residues. In germline, CDR1 is MDHEN, CDR2 SYDVKM. CDR3 nucleotide sequence: TGTGCCAGCAGTTTATCCTACTTGGGGACAGCCGGCGAGCAGTACTTC. The encoded protein is CASSLSYLGTAGEQYF.

The chain has TRBV7-2 and TRBJ1-1; D is uncertain. Per the germline V gene, CDR1 is SGHTA and CDR2 is FQGNSA. The V and J ends lost 3 bases and 5 bases respectively, with 13 bases between them. The CDR3 consists of 14 residues. CDR3 sequence reads: CASSFDRLGTEAFF. The CDR3 DNA is TGTGCCAGCAGCTTTGATAGACTGGGAACTGAAGCTTTCTTT.

This clone showed up just once. The chain is built from TRBV9 and TRBJ2-2; D is perhaps TRBD2 (5 bases). Germline CDR1 is SGDLS and CDR2 is YYNGEE. The length of the CDR3 is 16 residues. Trimming pared 4 bases from V and 2 bases from J, leaving 15 bases between. The CDR3 here is CASSSLGGGNTGELFF. CDR3 coding DNA: TGTGCCAGCAGCTCCCTGGGTGGAGGTAACACCGGGGAGCTGTTTTTT.

Comments on this clone: A much larger clone lies a single base off, so this may be a read error. The same CDR3 is also encoded by other DNA sequences in this sample. The CDR3 bases are TGTGCCAGCAGCTTGGAGGGGAACTATGGCTACACCTTC. Translated: CASSLEGNYGYTF. This rearrangement joins TRBV5-5 to TRBJ1-2; perhaps TRBD1 as D (5 bases). This CDR3 is built from 13 residues. V dropped 0 bases and J dropped 2 bases, with 5 bases sitting between them. Germline-derived CDR1 and CDR2 are SGHKS and YYEKEE (reference sequence).

V and J are TRBV2 and TRBJ1-1, with a possible D match to TRBD1 (5 bases). The CDR3 length is 11 residues. V lost 3 bases and J 8 bases, leaving 7 bases between the germline ends. CDR1 SNHLY and CDR2 FYNNEI come from the germline V gene. The CDR3 nucleotides are TGTGCCAGCAGTGACAGGGTCGAAGCTTTCTTT. Translated, it gives CASSDRVEAFF. Based on the CDR3 plus reference TRBV2 and TRBJ1-1, the full variable domain is EPEVTQTPSHQVTQMGQEVILRCVPISNHLYFYWYRQILGQKVEFLVSFYNNEISEKSEIFDDQFSVERPDGSNFTLKIRSTKLEDSAMYFCASSDRVEAFFGQGTRLTVV.

V and J are TRBV6-1 and TRBJ2-3, with TRBD1 identical over 7 bases. This CDR3 has 13 residues. Germline V gene data show CDR1 as MNHNS and CDR2 as SASEGT. V gave up 11 bases and J gave up 3 bases; unmatched junction bases: 8. Here the CDR3 reads CAGRQGSTDTQYF. CDR3 coding DNA: TGTGCCGGGAGACAGGGATCGACAGATACGCAGTATTTT.

V is TRBV30 and J is TRBJ1-6; 7 bases align to TRBD1. Germline V lookup: CDR1 GTSNPN, CDR2 SVGIG (reference sequence). The CDR3 has 12 residues. V shed 5 bases, J shed 9 bases, and the junction held 4 bases outside the gene matches. CDR3 residues: CAWDRVGSPLHF. CDR3 DNA sequence: TGTGCCTGGGACAGGGTGGGTTCACCCCTCCACTTT.